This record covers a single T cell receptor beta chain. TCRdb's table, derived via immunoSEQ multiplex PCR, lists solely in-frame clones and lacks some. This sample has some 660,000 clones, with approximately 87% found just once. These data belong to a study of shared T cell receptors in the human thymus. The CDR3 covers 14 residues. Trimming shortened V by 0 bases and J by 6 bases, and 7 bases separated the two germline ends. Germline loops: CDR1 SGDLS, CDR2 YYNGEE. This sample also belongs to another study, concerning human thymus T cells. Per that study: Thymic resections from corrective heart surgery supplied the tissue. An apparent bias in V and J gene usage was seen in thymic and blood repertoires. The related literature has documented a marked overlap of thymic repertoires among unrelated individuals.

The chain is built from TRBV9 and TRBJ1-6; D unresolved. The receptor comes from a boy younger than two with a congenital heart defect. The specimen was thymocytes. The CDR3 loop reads CASSVEQTNSPLHF. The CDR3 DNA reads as TGTGCCAGCAGCGTAGAACAGACTAATTCACCCCTCCACTTT. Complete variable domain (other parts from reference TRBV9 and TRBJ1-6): DSGVTQTPKHLITATGQRVTLRCSPRSGDLSVYWYQQSLDQGLQFLIQYYNGEERAKGNILERFSAQQFPDLHSELNLSSLELGDSALYFCASSVEQTNSPLHFGNGTRLTVT.